The T cell receptor beta chain described here comes from a study of blood T cell repertoires in COVID-19. Study overall: The origin of the acute and convalescent COVID-19 samples was the United States, Italy and Spain.

Germline V gives CDR1 ENHRY, CDR2 SYGVKD. V lost 8 bases and J 4 bases, leaving 15 bases between the germline ends. The CDR3 is 14 residues long. In the study's own analysis: How many nucleated cells were present was estimated from reference gene primer amplification. The data were produced by immunoSEQ multiplex PCR, yet TCRdb's version contains in-frame clones alone and is incomplete. Clonal size and the V and J genes are those of that table, whereas D and trimming came from the DNA. The sample holds about 350,000 clones, approximately 86% seen once. The sample comprised peripheral blood. This sequence joins TRBV10-3 and TRBJ1-3, with a weak D call TRBD1 (5 bases). This TCR came from a man aged 30 to 45 with COVID-19, enrolled during active disease. CDR3 in DNA: TGTGCCATCGGTGGGGCAGGGATAGGAAACACCATATATTTT. Its translation is CAIGGAGIGNTIYF.